These T cell receptor beta chains were read from a single sample in a study of T cells expressing NK-cell markers. TCRdb reprocessed the 5' RACE reads, with one entry per CDR3 protein and no DNA. Recorded for this sample: over 150,000 distinct CDR3 sequences. Sequencing input: blood T cells: a sorted CD56 or NKG2C T cell subset, CD4+ or CD8+ T cells, or bulk PBMC T cells (not recorded which). The receptors were gathered from a woman in her forties or fifties in good health. Each CDR3 is given with its conserved first and last residue.

CDR3 length	V gene	J gene	CDR3 protein
15	TRBV12-3/TRBV12-4	TRBJ1-2	CASSFSDSPFYGYTF
14	TRBV4-1	TRBJ2-5	CASSQEGPKETQYF
13	TRBV7-9	TRBJ1-4	CASSRTRGEKLFF
15	TRBV6-1	TRBJ2-6	CASSEDRVGANVLTF
18	TRBV7-2	TRBJ2-7	CASSLVFALSSGDYEQYF
13	TRBV4-1	TRBJ2-4	CASSPGSKNIQYF
21	TRBV15	TRBJ2-3	CATSRVTSGVAGGPGADTQYF
14	TRBV6-1	TRBJ2-2	CASQPAWNTGELFF
12	TRBV25-1	TRBJ2-2	CASSEVPGELFF
12	TRBV7-9	TRBJ2-3	CASSGGLNTQYF
13	TRBV4-1	TRBJ2-5	CASSQFVQETQYF
13	TRBV4-2	TRBJ2-5	CASSQEGPETQYF
16	TRBV7-2	TRBJ2-5	CASRVGLGLVIETQYF
11	TRBV29-1	TRBJ1-4	CSTRLDEKLFF
14	TRBV5-6	TRBJ1-2	CASIHRASSYGYTF